One and the same sample provided the 5 T cell receptor beta chains below, sequenced in a study of beta chain features in type 1 diabetes. The whole isolated RNA underwent reverse transcription, so sequencing captured expressed TCRB transcripts. Here immunoSEQ multiplex PCR was the method, and the copy in TCRdb shows in-frame clones only, minus some. The sample includes more than 550,000 clones, about an eighth seen only once; the top ten take just under 0.04%. Findings and caveats of the study: Type 1 diabetes patients had TCRB CDR3s that were shorter (moderately but significantly so) in all four CD4+ subsets.

Their specific antigens are unknown. Material: naive CD4+ T cells from blood. These receptors all come from a man between 18 and 35 years old with type 1 diabetes.

This clone has just a few counts. The chain couples TRBV21-1 to TRBJ2-5. TRBV21-1 is marked as a pseudogene. The CDR3 loop spans 14 amino acids. CDR3 sequence reads: CASSKVAGSETQYF. The CDR3 bases are TGTGCCAGCAGCAAAGTCGCAGGGAGCGAGACCCAGTACTTC.

The V and J genes are TRBV19 and TRBJ1-5; 7 bases fit TRBD1. The trim removed 4 bases at V and 2 bases at J, leaving 2 bases unmatched. The CDR3 loop spans 14 amino acids. Germline V lookup: CDR1 LNHDA, CDR2 SQIVND (reference sequence). The CDR3 here is CASSTGTGNQPQHF. CDR3 in DNA: TGTGCCAGTAGTACAGGGACAGGCAATCAGCCCCAGCATTTT.

This clone was seen a handful of times. The chain employs TRBV30 and TRBJ2-6, with 8 nucleotides matching TRBD1. CDR3 size: 17 residues. Germline V CDR1 and CDR2: GTSNPN, SVGIG (reference sequence). J was trimmed by 0 bases and V by 3 bases; bases with no gene match: 7. CDR3 bases: TGTGCCTGGAGACTCGGACAGGGCCTCTCTGGGGCCAACGTCCTGACTTTC. Its translation: CAWRLGQGLSGANVLTF. Combining the CDR3 with reference TRBV30 and TRBJ2-6 gives the whole variable domain SQTIHQWPATLVQPVGSPLSLECTVEGTSNPNLYWYRQAAGRGLQLLFYSVGIGQISSEVPQNLSASRPQDRQFILSSKKLLLSDSGFYLCAWRLGQGLSGANVLTFGAGSRLTVL.

This clone was seen a few times. V gene TRBV4-3 combines with J gene TRBJ1-2; D unresolved. Germline CDR1 LGHNA, CDR2 YSLEER. Between the trimmed V and J ends, which lost 3 bases and 2 bases, there was a span of 13 bases. This CDR3 comprises 15 residues. The CDR3 protein is CASSHPDLPNYGYTF. For the CDR3, the DNA is TGCGCCAGCAGCCACCCTGACCTCCCCAACTATGGCTACACCTTC.

The V call is TRBV30, the J call TRBJ2-2; D might be TRBD1 or TRBD2, each matching 5 bases. Germline V gene lookup returns CDR1 GTSNPN and CDR2 SVGIG (reference sequence). The V gene lost 4 bases and the J gene lost 2 bases, with 14 bases spanning the gap. The CDR3 is made up of 15 amino acids. This CDR3 is CAWKSGTVNTGELFF. DNA of the CDR3: TGTGCCTGGAAGTCCGGGACGGTCAACACCGGGGAGCTGTTTTTT.